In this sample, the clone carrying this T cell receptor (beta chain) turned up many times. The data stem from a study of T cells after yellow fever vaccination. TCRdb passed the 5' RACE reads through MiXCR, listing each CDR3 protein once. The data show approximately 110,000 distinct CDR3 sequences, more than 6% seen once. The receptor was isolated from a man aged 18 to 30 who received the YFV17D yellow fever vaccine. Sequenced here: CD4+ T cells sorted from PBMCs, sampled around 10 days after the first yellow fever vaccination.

CDR3 loop: CASSYSSGQGVHEQYF. For the CDR3, the DNA is TGTGCCAGCAGTTACTCCTCCGGACAGGGCGTCCACGAGCAGTACTTC. This chain links TRBV6-5 with TRBJ2-7, with 8 bases aligning to TRBD1. Germline CDR1 and CDR2: MNHEY and SVGAGI. The CDR3 has 16 amino acids. V shed 0 bases, J shed 5 bases, and the junction held 9 bases outside the gene matches.